Below are 20 T cell receptor beta chains sequenced from a single sample in a study of cytomegalovirus exposure and HLA in healthy donors. This PCR relied on a set of 60 Vbeta primers and 13 Jbeta primers. Here immunoSEQ multiplex PCR was the method, and the copy in TCRdb shows in-frame clones only, minus some. The sample has 150,000 to 200,000 clones, less than 90% seen once. Sequenced material: PBMCs. These receptors were obtained from a man aged 45-65 years in good health and CMV-seropositive.

The V call is TRBV28, the J call TRBJ2-7; 7 bases fit TRBD1. Germline trimming cut 3 bases from V and 6 bases from J; bases unmatched to any gene: 2. Germline CDR1 is MDHEN and CDR2 is SYDVKM. This CDR3 is built from 12 residues. CDR3 DNA sequence: TGTGCCAGCAGTTTCAGGGGGTGCGAGCAGTACTTC. The encoded protein is CASSFRGCEQYF.

The chain couples TRBV28 to TRBJ2-1; 9 positions agree with TRBD1. V shed 1 base, J shed 2 bases, and the junction held 15 bases outside the gene matches. The CDR3 is 20 residues long. CDR1 MDHEN and CDR2 SYDVKM come from the germline V gene. The CDR3 bases are TGTGCCAGCAGTTTATTGGGGACAGGGAACGGGTCGGGCACCTACAATGAGCAGTTCTTC. Its translation: CASSLLGTGNGSGTYNEQFF.

The rearrangement uses TRBV21-1 and TRBJ2-7; TRBD1 reflects the table's D call only, with no check against the DNA. TRBV21-1 is a pseudogene segment. CDR3 size: 11 residues. The CDR3 region is CASSGGHEQYF. The DNA of the CDR3 is TGTGCCAGCAGCGGGGGCCACGAGCAGTACTTC.

The chain links TRBV11-1 to TRBJ2-3; no clear D gene. Germline CDR1 reads SGHAT; CDR2 reads FQDESV (reference sequence). The V end lost 5 bases, the J end lost 6 bases, and 6 bases lay between the germline ends. The CDR3 has 11 amino acids. The CDR3 DNA reads TGTGCCAGCAGCCCCTCGGATACGCAGTATTTT. Encoded protein: CASSPSDTQYF.

The chain uses TRBV28 and TRBJ1-2; no clear D gene. Trimming left V 3 bases short and J 4 bases short, with 12 bases between. This CDR3 spans 14 amino acids. Germline V gene lookup returns CDR1 MDHEN and CDR2 SYDVKM. CDR3 sequence (DNA): TGTGCCAGCAGTTTCCACGGGGTTGTCTATGGCTACACCTTC. Amino acid sequence: CASSFHGVVYGYTF.

The gene calls are TRBV5-1 and TRBJ2-2; D not resolved. The germline V gene has CDR1 SGHRS and CDR2 YFSETQ. The ends were cut back, 0 bases at V and 7 bases at J, with 7 bases in the middle. This CDR3 is 13 amino acids long. The CDR3 spells CASSLELVGELFF. For the CDR3, the DNA is TGCGCCAGCAGCTTGGAGCTGGTCGGGGAGCTGTTTTTT.

The chain couples TRBV29-1 to TRBJ1-1, with no clear D. Germline V gene sequence: CDR1 SQVTM, CDR2 ANQGSEA. The CDR3 covers 12 residues. V was trimmed by 1 base and J by 7 bases, leaving 10 bases between them. CDR3 sequence (DNA): TGCAGCGTTGAAGTTCGCGCGGATGAAGCTTTCTTT. Translating it yields CSVEVRADEAFF. Variable domain in full (rest from reference TRBV29-1 and TRBJ1-1): SAVISQKPSRDICQRGTSLTIQCQVDSQVTMMFWYRQQPGQSLTLIATANQGSEATYESGFVIDKFPISRPNLTFSTLTVSNMSPEDSSIYLCSVEVRADEAFFGQGTRLTVV.

J is TRBJ2-3 and V is TRBV7-3, with TRBD1 matching over 7 bases. In germline, CDR1 is SGHTA, CDR2 FQGTGA. The trim removed 5 bases at V and 4 bases at J, leaving 6 bases unmatched. The CDR3 runs to 14 residues. The CDR3 region has the DNA TGTGCCAGCAGCCCAGAGGGGGCATCAGATACGCAGTATTTT. Its protein is CASSPEGASDTQYF.

J is TRBJ2-7 and V is TRBV10-3; 8 bases fit TRBD1. CDR1 and CDR2 from the germline V gene are ENHRY and SYGVKD. The length of the CDR3 is 16 residues. V lost 2 bases to trimming and J lost 0 bases; unmatched junction nucleotides: 6. CDR3 sequence: CAISEPTGGLSYEQYF. DNA of the CDR3: TGTGCCATCAGTGAGCCCACAGGGGGGCTCTCCTACGAGCAGTACTTC.

V usage is TRBV5-6 and J usage is TRBJ1-3; tentatively, D is TRBD1 (5 bases). The CDR3 covers 14 residues. CDR1 is SGHDT, CDR2 YYEEEE, per germline. Trimming cost V 5 bases and J 2 bases, with 11 bases left between them. The CDR3 loop is CASREGTTGNTIYF. DNA for the CDR3: TGTGCCAGCAGGGAGGGGACCACTGGAAACACCATATATTTT.

The rearrangement uses TRBV5-1 and TRBJ2-3; tentatively, D is TRBD1 (5 bases). Germline V gene lookup returns CDR1 SGHRS and CDR2 YFSETQ. The CDR3 covers 15 residues. Trimming pared 4 bases from V and 3 bases from J, leaving 15 bases between. CDR3 sequence: CASSVRTQGTDTQYF. The CDR3, as DNA: TGCGCCAGCAGCGTGAGAACTCAGGGAACAGATACGCAGTATTTT.

Regarding this clone: This sample also contains other DNA sequences that code for the same CDR3. The J gene is TRBJ1-4, the V gene TRBV30, with 10 bases matching TRBD1. Trimming took 5 bases from V and 5 from J; bases not matched to a gene: 2. Per germline, CDR1 GTSNPN and CDR2 SVGIG (reference sequence). CDR3 length: 13 amino acids. The CDR3 loop reads CAWEDRGNEKLFF. CDR3 bases: TGTGCCTGGGAGGACAGGGGGAATGAAAAACTGTTTTTT.

The chain links TRBV30 to TRBJ1-5; tentative D call: TRBD1 (5 bases). V was shortened by 2 bases and J by 7 bases, with 12 bases between the two germline ends. CDR1 is GTSNPN, CDR2 SVGIG, per germline (reference sequence). This CDR3 has 13 amino acids. CDR3 sequence reads: CAWSSRVEQPQHF. The CDR3 nucleotides are TGTGCCTGGAGTTCCAGGGTCGAGCAGCCCCAGCATTTT.

This clone was recorded only once. This chain joins TRBV7-2 and TRBJ2-2, with 7 bases aligning to TRBD1. Germline CDR1 is SGHTA and CDR2 is FQGNSA. V dropped 6 bases and J dropped 2; count of bases not matched to a gene: 9. This CDR3 region has 16 residues. In DNA form, the CDR3 reads TGTGCCAGCAGGACCACGACAGGGAGTAACACCGGGGAGCTGTTTTTT. It yields the protein CASRTTTGSNTGELFF. Full variable domain (remainder filled in from reference TRBV7-2 and TRBJ2-2): GAGVSQSPSNKVTEKGKDVELRCDPISGHTALYWYRQSLGQGLEFLIYFQGNSAPDKSGLPSDRFSAERTGGSVSTLTIQRTQQEDSAVYLCASRTTTGSNTGELFFGEGSRLTVL.

The chain combines TRBV15 with TRBJ1-5; TRBD1 matches 7 bases. V shed 9 bases and J 6 bases; nucleotides not matched to a gene: 5. Germline V lookup: CDR1 LNHNV, CDR2 YYDKDF (reference sequence). This CDR3 is 12 amino acids long. CDR3 coding DNA: TGTGCCACGTGGCAGGGGGGTCAGCCCCAGCATTTT. Protein: CATWQGGQPQHF.

This clone was observed a handful of times. The V and J genes are TRBV19 and TRBJ2-1; TRBD2 agrees at 14 bases. The germline V gene encodes CDR1 LNHDA and CDR2 SQIVND (reference sequence). The J segment lost 6 bases and the V segment lost 7 bases, leaving 8 bases of the junction unmatched. CDR3 length: 16 amino acids. The CDR3 sequence is CASTGLAGGLSNEQFF. CDR3 nucleotide sequence: TGTGCCAGTACTGGACTAGCGGGAGGACTAAGCAATGAGCAGTTCTTC.

The chain uses TRBV5-8 and TRBJ2-7; 9 bases agree with TRBD1. In germline, CDR1 is SGHTS, CDR2 YDEGEE. This CDR3 region has 15 residues. Trimming took 2 bases from V and 3 from J; bases not matched to a gene: 6. CDR3 protein: CASSFPGQGFYEQYF. The CDR3 nucleotides read TGTGCCAGCAGCTTCCCGGGACAGGGCTTCTACGAGCAGTACTTC.

The chain employs TRBV27 and TRBJ2-3; tentative D call: TRBD2 (5 bases). V was cut by 2 bases and J by 1 base, with 7 bases left in between. The CDR3 covers 14 residues. Germline V lookup: CDR1 MNHEY, CDR2 SMNVEV (reference sequence). The CDR3 bases are TGTGCCAGCAGTTTACGGGAACGCACAGATACGCAGTATTTT. Protein: CASSLRERTDTQYF.

This clone has only a few counts. The gene calls are TRBV9 and TRBJ1-6; possibly TRBD1 for D (5 bases). Trimming left V 0 bases short and J 10 bases short, with 11 bases between. This CDR3 region has 14 residues. In germline, CDR1 is SGDLS, CDR2 YYNGEE. Written as DNA, the CDR3 is TGTGCCAGCAGCGTAGTCGACCAGGGATCACCCCTCCACTTT. It codes for CASSVVDQGSPLHF.

This CDR3 is CASRTGGDGYTF. CDR3 DNA: TGTGCCAGCAGGACAGGGGGGGATGGCTACACCTTC. V gene TRBV19 combines with J gene TRBJ1-2; 10 nucleotides match TRBD1. The germline V gene encodes CDR1 LNHDA and CDR2 SQIVND (reference sequence). With 9 bases clipped from V and 6 bases from J, the junction kept 4 bases outside the gene matches. The CDR3 is made up of 12 amino acids.